This record covers a single T cell receptor beta chain. Original processing notes: Amplification from reference gene primers served as the basis for estimated nucleated cell counts. Here immunoSEQ multiplex PCR was the method, and the copy in TCRdb shows in-frame clones only, minus some. From that table come the V and J calls and clone size; the DNA was used to work out D and trimming. The sample has tens of thousands of clones; around 90% are singletons. This record comes from a study of blood T cell repertoires in COVID-19. Across the whole study: Donors in the United States, Italy and Spain gave samples during acute or convalescent COVID-19. Sources were T cells, B-cell-depleted T cells, or PBMCs; the material itself was cDNA or gDNA.

V shed 0 bases and J shed 7 bases, with 10 bases lying between them. The CDR3 is 13 residues long. Germline assignment: CDR1 LGHDT and CDR2 YNNKEL (reference sequence). The rearrangement uses TRBV3-1 (or the pseudogene TRBV3-2) and TRBJ2-7; a weak D match, TRBD2 (5 bases). Sequencing input: peripheral blood. The TCR was taken from a human donor in a cohort sampled during active COVID-19. The CDR3: CASSQDSAGEQYF. The CDR3 region has the DNA TGTGCCAGCAGCCAAGATAGCGCCGGTGAGCAGTACTTC.